One and the same sample provided the 26 T cell receptor beta chains below, sequenced in a study of blood T cell repertoires in COVID-19. Sequencing used immunoSEQ multiplex PCR; TCRdb keeps in-frame clones, though not all of them. Of 150,000 to 200,000 clones in the sample, roughly 82% were seen once. Sequencing was carried out using PBMCs or T cells enriched from blood (not recorded which). The receptor set was obtained from a man in his fifties who had recovered from COVID-19.

This chain links TRBV28 with TRBJ2-7, with 13 bases matching TRBD2. With 4 bases clipped from V and 3 bases from J, the junction kept 12 bases outside the gene matches. The CDR3 extends over 18 amino acids. CDR1 is MDHEN, CDR2 SYDVKM, per germline. The CDR3 region is CASSSGQVLAGGRYEQYF. In DNA, the CDR3 is TGTGCCAGCAGTTCGGGACAGGTACTAGCGGGGGGGCGCTACGAGCAGTACTTC.

This chain uses TRBV19 with TRBJ1-2; no clear D gene. V lost 10 bases and J lost 7, with 13 bases in between. In germline, CDR1 is LNHDA, CDR2 SQIVND (reference sequence). The CDR3 is 11 amino acids. The CDR3 loop reads CATAAGSGYTF. For the CDR3, the DNA is TGTGCCACCGCAGCGGGGAGTGGCTACACCTTC.

The rearrangement joins TRBV19 to TRBJ1-5; D ambiguous. Germline V gives CDR1 LNHDA, CDR2 SQIVND (reference sequence). This CDR3 is built from 13 residues. The V and J ends lost 3 bases and 1 base respectively, with 4 bases between them. The DNA of the CDR3 is TGTGCCAGTAGTATTAGCAGCAATCAGCCCCAGCATTTT. This sequence encodes CASSISSNQPQHF.

This chain connects TRBV12-3 or TRBV12-4 to TRBJ1-1; D is uncertain. The CDR3 spans 13 residues. V lost 5 bases and J lost 0, with 7 bases in between. The CDR3 loop is CASSRVMNTEAFF. The CDR3 nucleotides read TGTGCCAGCAGTCGGGTAATGAACACTGAAGCTTTCTTT.

This rearrangement joins TRBV3-1 (or the pseudogene TRBV3-2) to TRBJ2-7, with 8 bases that match TRBD1. The germline V gene encodes CDR1 LGHDT and CDR2 YNNKEL (reference sequence). J lost 4 bases, V lost 0 bases, and 17 bases had no gene match. The CDR3 runs to 19 residues. The CDR3 sequence: CASSQDFFKVGTGLYEQYF. The CDR3 region has the DNA TGTGCCAGCAGCCAAGATTTCTTTAAGGTTGGGACAGGACTTTACGAGCAGTACTTC.

The rearrangement joins TRBV6-5 to TRBJ1-6, with D maybe TRBD1 (5 bases). Between the trimmed V and J ends, which lost 5 bases and 7 bases, there was a span of 9 bases. The CDR3 runs to 13 residues. Germline assignment: CDR1 MNHEY and CDR2 SVGAGI. CDR3: CASSTSGNSPLHF. In nucleotides, the CDR3 is TGTGCCAGCAGTACCTCAGGGAATTCACCCCTCCACTTT.

This clone was observed a few times. The CDR3 sequence is CASSVSSGGAEQYF. In DNA, the CDR3 is TGTGCCAGCAGCGTCTCCAGCGGGGGAGCCGAGCAGTACTTC. The rearrangement uses TRBV9 and TRBJ2-7, with 8 bases lining up with TRBD2. In germline, CDR1 is SGDLS, CDR2 YYNGEE. J was trimmed by 6 bases and V by 2 bases; bases with no gene match: 7. The CDR3 runs to 14 residues.

This clone has a handful of counts. The J gene is TRBJ1-2, the V gene TRBV6-5, with D possibly matching TRBD1 (6 bases). The CDR3 length is 13 residues. Germline V CDR1 and CDR2: MNHEY, SVGAGI. Trimming cost V 2 bases and J 6 bases, with 10 bases left between them. CDR3 region: CASSYGDKNGYTF. The DNA for the CDR3 is TGTGCCAGCAGTTACGGGGACAAAAATGGCTACACCTTC.

This clone came up once. CDR3 DNA: TGTGCCAGCAGCAACCCGGGAGGGGGCGCCGGTGGAAATCAGCCCCAGCATTTT. It specifies CASSNPGGGAGGNQPQHF. This rearrangement joins TRBV21-1 to TRBJ1-5. TRBV21-1 is listed as a pseudogene. CDR3 length: 18 residues.

The chain uses TRBV5-1 and TRBJ2-1, with 7 bases fitting TRBD2. The V and J ends lost 2 bases and 8 bases, in that order; junction bases with no gene match: 7. Per the germline V gene, CDR1 is SGHRS and CDR2 is YFSETQ. CDR3 length equals 14 residues. The chain's CDR3 is CASSFGGGPDEQFF. In nucleotides, the CDR3 is TGCGCCAGCAGCTTTGGGGGAGGGCCGGATGAGCAGTTCTTC.

The J gene is TRBJ2-7, the V gene TRBV18; D perhaps matches TRBD1 (6 bases). Germline V gene lookup returns CDR1 KGHSH and CDR2 LQKENI. The CDR3 covers 13 residues. Trimming took off 3 bases at V and 5 bases at J, with 11 bases between the two ends. DNA of the CDR3: TGTGCCAGCTCACCCGGGACAAAAAACGAGCAGTACTTC. It encodes CASSPGTKNEQYF.

The chain is built from TRBV4-2 and TRBJ2-2; D may be TRBD1 (7 bases). Between the trimmed V and J ends, which lost 4 bases and 2 bases, there was a span of 11 bases. CDR3 length: 15 residues. Germline values: CDR1 LGHNA, CDR2 YNFKEQ. CDR3: CASSRQGGNTGELFF. The CDR3 DNA is TGTGCCAGCAGCCGGCAGGGGGGAAACACCGGGGAGCTGTTTTTT.

This chain uses TRBV2 with TRBJ1-5; unclear D gene. The CDR3 loop spans 13 amino acids. CDR1 is SNHLY, CDR2 FYNNEI, per germline. The V end was cut by 3 bases, the J end by 5 bases, with 8 bases between. The CDR3: CASSEEDDQPQHF. CDR3 coding DNA: TGTGCCAGCAGTGAGGAGGATGATCAGCCCCAGCATTTT.

This chain joins TRBV2 and TRBJ2-5; D perhaps matches TRBD1 (5 bases). The CDR3 totals 13 residues. V was trimmed by 9 bases and J by 2 bases, leaving 13 bases between them. Germline values: CDR1 SNHLY, CDR2 FYNNEI. This CDR3 is CASTSRTQETQYF. Written as DNA, the CDR3 is TGTGCCAGTACCTCGCGGACACAAGAGACCCAGTACTTC.

The genes are TRBV4-1 and TRBJ2-3; D ambiguous. Germline V gene data show CDR1 as MGHRA and CDR2 as YSYEKL. V lost 1 base and J lost 6, with 11 bases in between. The CDR3 contains 14 residues. DNA of the CDR3: TGCGCCAGCAGCCAAGGTCTATCATACGATACGCAGTATTTT. This sequence encodes CASSQGLSYDTQYF.

The chain couples TRBV28 to TRBJ1-5, with a weak D call TRBD1 (6 bases). Germline V CDR1 and CDR2: MDHEN, SYDVKM. The CDR3 is 15 residues long. The V gene lost 5 bases and the J gene lost 6 bases, with 17 bases spanning the gap. The CDR3 loop reads CASSNLRGIGQPQHF. The CDR3 DNA reads TGTGCCAGCAGTAATTTAAGGGGGATCGGTCAGCCCCAGCATTTT. The full variable domain, rest sourced from reference TRBV28 and TRBJ1-5, is DVKVTQSSRYLVKRTGEKVFLECVQDMDHENMFWYRQDPGLGLRLIYFSYDVKMKEKGDIPEGYSVSREKKERFSLILESASTNQTSMYLCASSNLRGIGQPQHFGDGTRLSIL.

This sequence joins TRBV28 and TRBJ1-2; TRBD1 matches at 10 bases. V shed 4 bases, J shed 7 bases, and the junction held 3 bases outside the gene matches. Germline V gene data show CDR1 as MDHEN and CDR2 as SYDVKM. This CDR3 contains 13 residues. CDR3 in amino acids: CASSSGTGAGYTF. The CDR3 DNA reads as TGTGCCAGCAGTTCAGGGACAGGGGCTGGCTACACCTTC.

The rearrangement links TRBV29-1 to TRBJ2-5; D unclear. Germline CDR1 and CDR2: SQVTM and ANQGSEA. The germline V and J ends were trimmed by 6 bases and 3 bases, with 8 bases remaining between them. This CDR3 is built from 11 residues. In DNA, the CDR3 is TGCAGCGTCCAGGCAAAAGAGACCCAGTACTTC. It is translated as CSVQAKETQYF.

The rearrangement joins TRBV6-4 to TRBJ1-5; possible D gene TRBD1, 5 bases. Germline V gives CDR1 MRHNA, CDR2 SNTAGT. V was pared by 0 bases and J by 2 bases, with 11 bases between. The CDR3 is made up of 16 amino acids. CDR3 loop: CASSDSGAIGNQPQHF. CDR3 nucleotides: TGTGCCAGCAGTGACTCAGGGGCGATAGGCAATCAGCCCCAGCATTTT.

This chain links TRBV14 with TRBJ1-5; maybe TRBD1 (5 bases). There are 12 residues in the CDR3. Germline V lookup: CDR1 SGHDN, CDR2 FVKESK. V shed 4 bases and J shed 9 bases, with 10 bases lying between them. In nucleotides, the CDR3 is TGTGCCAGCAGCCCTGGGGGAGGGCCCCAGCATTTT. It specifies CASSPGGGPQHF. Full variable domain (missing parts from reference TRBV14 and TRBJ1-5): EAGVTQFPSHSVIEKGQTVTLRCDPISGHDNLYWYRRVMGKEIKFLLHFVKESKQDESGMPNNRFLAERTGGTYSTLKVQPAELEDSGVYFCASSPGGGPQHFGDGTRLSIL.

The V and J genes are TRBV5-1 and TRBJ2-7; 8 nucleotides line up with TRBD2. V lost 3 bases and J lost 1; bases outside the gene matches: 6. CDR3 length: 15 amino acids. Germline V CDR1 and CDR2: SGHRS, YFSETQ. CDR3 amino acids: CASSYVAGQSYEQYF. CDR3 bases: TGCGCCAGCAGCTACGTAGCGGGACAATCCTACGAGCAGTACTTC. The whole variable domain, filled in from reference TRBV5-1 and TRBJ2-7, reads KAGVTQTPRYLIKTRGQQVTLSCSPISGHRSVSWYQQTPGQGLQFLFEYFSETQRNKGNFPGRFSGRQFSNSRSEMNVSTLELGDSALYLCASSYVAGQSYEQYFGPGTRLTVT.

V usage is TRBV6-5 and J usage is TRBJ1-3; D gene ambiguous. The CDR3 contains 12 residues. The V gene's germline CDR1 is MNHEY and CDR2 SVGAGI. The V end lost 6 bases, the J end lost 0 bases, and 3 bases lay between the germline ends. The chain's CDR3 is CASSHSGNTIYF. The CDR3, as DNA: TGTGCCAGCAGCCACTCTGGAAACACCATATATTTT.

This rearrangement joins TRBV9 to TRBJ1-4; 8 bases agree with TRBD1. CDR1 SGDLS and CDR2 YYNGEE come from the germline V gene. The CDR3 runs 15 residues. With 0 bases clipped from V and 6 bases from J, the junction kept 4 bases outside the gene matches. For the CDR3, the DNA is TGTGCCAGCAGCGTAGACTACAGGGGGGATGAAAAACTGTTTTTT. Translating it yields CASSVDYRGDEKLFF.

The gene calls are TRBV6-4 and TRBJ2-1; the match to TRBD2 covers 9 bases. Germline V gives CDR1 MRHNA, CDR2 SNTAGT. This CDR3 comprises 16 residues. V lost 6 bases and J lost 4; bases outside the gene matches: 10. In DNA, the CDR3 is TGTGCCAGCAGCCTAATAGCGGGGGCCCTATACAATGAGCAGTTCTTC. This codes for CASSLIAGALYNEQFF.

J is TRBJ1-5 and V is TRBV6-6; perhaps TRBD1 as D (5 bases). The V and J ends lost 6 bases and 1 base respectively, with 13 bases between them. The CDR3 runs 15 residues. CDR1 and CDR2 from the germline V gene are MNHNY and SVGAGI (reference sequence). CDR3: CASRPTGVSNQPQHF. The DNA for the CDR3 is TGTGCCAGCAGGCCTACAGGTGTCAGCAATCAGCCCCAGCATTTT.

The chain couples TRBV13 to TRBJ2-7; D might be TRBD2 (7 bases). CDR3 length equals 14 residues. The germline V and J ends were trimmed by 5 bases and 3 bases, with 14 bases remaining between them. Germline V gene sequence: CDR1 PRHDT, CDR2 FYEKMQ (reference sequence). CDR3 sequence: CASSTGGGYYEQYF. CDR3 in DNA: TGTGCCAGCAGCACCGGCGGGGGCTACTACGAGCAGTACTTC.